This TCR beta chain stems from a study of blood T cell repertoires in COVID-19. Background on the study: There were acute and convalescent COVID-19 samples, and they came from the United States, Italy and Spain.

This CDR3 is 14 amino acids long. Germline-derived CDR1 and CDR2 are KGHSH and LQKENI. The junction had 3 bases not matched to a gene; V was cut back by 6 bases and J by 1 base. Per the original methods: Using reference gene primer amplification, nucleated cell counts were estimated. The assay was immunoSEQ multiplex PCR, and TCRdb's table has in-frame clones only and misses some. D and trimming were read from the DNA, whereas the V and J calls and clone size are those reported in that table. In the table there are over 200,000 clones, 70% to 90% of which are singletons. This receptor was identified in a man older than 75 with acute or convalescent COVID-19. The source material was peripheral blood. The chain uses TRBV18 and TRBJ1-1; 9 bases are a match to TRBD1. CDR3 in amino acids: CASSGQGANTEAFF. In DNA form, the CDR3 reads TGTGCCAGCTCGGGACAGGGTGCGAACACTGAAGCTTTCTTT.